This entry lists 31 T cell receptor beta chains sequenced from one sample in a study of T cell repertoires in cytomegalovirus infection. One entry per CDR3 protein, called by TCRdb with MiXCR from the reads. The sample has under 600,000 distinct CDR3 sequences, approximately 16% seen once. Input material: CD8+ T cells from PBMCs. These receptors were obtained from a human donor in good health (CMV status not recorded). Some clones in this sample may be carry-over from other donors' samples.

This clonotype was observed at least ten times. The genes are TRBV7-9 and TRBJ1-1; 8 bases are shared with TRBD1. The trim removed 6 bases at V and 1 base at J, leaving 4 bases unmatched. The CDR3 is 14 residues long. From germline, CDR1 is SEHNR and CDR2 FQNEAQ (reference sequence). CDR3 DNA sequence: TGTGCCAGCAGGCCAGACAGGGGGAACACTGAAGCTTTCTTT. Amino acids: CASRPDRGNTEAFF.

This clonotype was observed many times. The rearrangement uses TRBV7-8 and TRBJ2-3, with 8 bases matching TRBD2. CDR1 SGHVS and CDR2 FQNEAQ come from the germline V gene. The CDR3 is made up of 14 amino acids. With 10 bases clipped from V and 4 bases from J, the junction kept 10 bases outside the gene matches. For the CDR3, the DNA is TGTGCCACCTCCGGGACTAGTTCTCCAGATACGCAGTATTTT. Amino acids: CATSGTSSPDTQYF.

The chain combines TRBV29-1 with TRBJ2-7; 9 nucleotides match TRBD2. CDR1 and CDR2 from the germline V gene are SQVTM and ANQGSEA. Trimming removed 7 bases from V and 7 bases from J; junction bases left unmatched: 8. The CDR3 is 12 amino acids. CDR3 in amino acids: CSALGLAGEQYF. DNA for the CDR3: TGCAGCGCCTTGGGACTAGCAGGGGAGCAGTACTTC.

This clonotype was counted ten times or more. V usage is TRBV7-4 and J usage is TRBJ1-2; D is unresolved. V was pared by 5 bases and J by 2 bases, with 9 bases between. CDR1 and CDR2 from the germline V gene are SGHVT and SQSDAQ. The CDR3 spans 13 residues. The CDR3 DNA sequence: TGTGCCAGCAGCACGCCGGGGAACTATGGCTACACCTTC. The encoded protein is CASSTPGNYGYTF.

This clonotype appeared a single time. The chain recombines TRBV29-1 with TRBJ1-1, with a weak D call TRBD1 (5 bases). CDR1 and CDR2 (germline): SQVTM, ANQGSEA. The CDR3 runs 12 residues. The CDR3 nucleotides are TGCAGAGTCAACAGGTTAAACACTGAAGCTTTCTTT. Amino acid sequence: CRVNRLNTEAFF.

V gene TRBV6-5 combines with J gene TRBJ2-7, with D tentatively TRBD1 or TRBD2 (5 bases each). Germline V lookup: CDR1 MNHEY, CDR2 SVGAGI. CDR3 size: 15 residues. Trimming left V 2 bases short and J 2 bases short, with 13 bases between. CDR3 residues: CASSYEQGRAYEQYF. CDR3 coding DNA: TGTGCCAGCAGTTACGAGCAGGGACGGGCCTACGAGCAGTACTTC.

This clonotype was picked up a small number of times. The chain has TRBV25-1 and TRBJ2-6; unclear D gene. V was shortened by 5 bases and J by 1 base, with 15 bases between the two germline ends. The CDR3 spans 17 residues. Germline V gives CDR1 MGHDK, CDR2 SYGVNS. The CDR3 bases are TGTGCCAGCAGTCAGGCTTATCTCGGGTCTGGGGCCAACGTCCTGACTTTC. Translating it yields CASSQAYLGSGANVLTF.

This chain uses TRBV2 with TRBJ1-5; weak D call: TRBD1 (5 bases). The CDR3 is 15 residues long. The V gene's germline CDR1 is SNHLY and CDR2 FYNNEI. Trimming shortened V by 6 bases and J by 4 bases, and 16 bases separated the two germline ends. CDR3 nucleotides: TGTGCCAGCAGCCTTCGACAGAGCGGGAATCAGCCCCAGCATTTT. Translation gives CASSLRQSGNQPQHF.

The V and J genes are TRBV27 and TRBJ1-2; D is ambiguous. Trimming removed 2 bases at V and 6 bases at J, with 13 bases between. Per the germline V gene, CDR1 is MNHEY and CDR2 is SMNVEV (reference sequence). The CDR3 extends over 14 amino acids. Here the CDR3 reads CASSLRGRPDGYTF. The DNA of the CDR3 is TGTGCCAGCAGTTTACGCGGGCGGCCGGATGGCTACACCTTC.

The chain joins TRBV28 to TRBJ1-2, with 7 bases fitting TRBD1. The V gene's germline CDR1 is MDHEN and CDR2 SYDVKM. The CDR3 is made up of 15 amino acids. The junction had 12 bases not matched to a gene; V was cut back by 5 bases and J by 6 bases. CDR3 DNA: TGTGCCAGCAGTAACTCCAAGAGGACAGGAGATGGCTACACCTTC. It translates to CASSNSKRTGDGYTF.

This clonotype was seen at least ten times. The genes are TRBV12-3 or TRBV12-4 and TRBJ2-7; TRBD1 matches at 7 bases. The V segment lost 4 bases and the J segment 6 bases; nucleotides outside the gene matches: 15. The CDR3 extends over 16 amino acids. CDR3 nucleotides: TGTGCCAGCAGTTGGAGTAGACGAGACAGGGTGGCCGAGCAGTACTTC. Translation: CASSWSRRDRVAEQYF.

A few counts support this clonotype. The chain employs TRBV19 and TRBJ1-5, with D unresolved. The ends were cut back, 9 bases at V and 0 bases at J, with 9 bases in the middle. In germline, CDR1 is LNHDA, CDR2 SQIVND (reference sequence). This CDR3 is built from 13 residues. The CDR3 DNA is TGTGCCAGAACGACAATTAGCAATCAGCCCCAGCATTTT. Amino acid sequence: CARTTISNQPQHF.

The chain is built from TRBV29-1 and TRBJ1-2; the match to TRBD1 covers 8 bases. The CDR3 consists of 13 residues. CDR1 is SQVTM and CDR2 is ANQGSEA in the germline V gene. V lost 7 bases, J lost 2 bases, and 6 bases stayed unmatched. CDR3 nucleotides: TGCAGCGCCAGGACAGGGACAAACTATGGCTACACCTTC. Translated, it gives CSARTGTNYGYTF.

This clonotype showed up many times. The rearrangement links TRBV7-9 to TRBJ2-7; 12 bases agree with TRBD2. The trim removed 6 bases at V and 3 bases at J, leaving 9 bases unmatched. The CDR3 runs 16 residues. Germline CDR1 is SEHNR and CDR2 is FQNEAQ (reference sequence). CDR3 coding DNA: TGTGCCAGCAGGCCAACTAGCGGGAGGACCTACTACGAGCAGTACTTC. Encoded protein: CASRPTSGRTYYEQYF.

This clonotype was detected many times. The chain couples TRBV7-8 to TRBJ2-3, with D possibly TRBD1 on 6 matching bases. CDR3 length: 14 residues. Trimming took off 4 bases at V and 2 bases at J, with 10 bases between the two ends. Germline assignment: CDR1 SGHVS and CDR2 FQNEAQ. In DNA form, the CDR3 reads TGTGCCAGCAGCTCCCCAGGGGACACAGATACGCAGTATTTT. It is translated as CASSSPGDTDTQYF.

This clonotype has just a few counts. The genes are TRBV19 and TRBJ2-1; 12 nucleotides align to TRBD2. The CDR3 loop spans 19 amino acids. Germline CDR1 and CDR2: LNHDA and SQIVND (reference sequence). V shed 1 base and J 2 bases; nucleotides not matched to a gene: 9. The CDR3 reads CASSIGASGRASTYNEQFF. In DNA form, the CDR3 reads TGTGCCAGTAGTATAGGGGCTAGCGGGAGGGCCAGTACCTACAATGAGCAGTTCTTC.

This clonotype was counted at least ten times. The V gene is TRBV7-9, the J gene TRBJ1-5, with a weak D call TRBD1 (5 bases). Looked up from germline, CDR1 is SEHNR and CDR2 is FQNEAQ (reference sequence). This CDR3 has 12 residues. V was clipped by 2 bases and J by 13 bases, with 12 bases between them. The CDR3 DNA sequence: TGTGCCAGCAGCTTAATCGGGGACCCACAGCATTTT. Protein product: CASSLIGDPQHF.

A note on this clonotype: A much larger clone is a single base away; this may be a read error. Without the conserved terminal phenylalanine or tryptophan, this CDR3 likely stems from a read error. The chain combines TRBV27 with TRBJ2-3; 8 bases map to TRBD1. This CDR3 has 15 amino acids. Germline trimming cut 5 bases from V and 3 bases from J; bases unmatched to any gene: 7. Germline V lookup: CDR1 MNHEY, CDR2 SMNVEV (reference sequence). This chain's CDR3 is CASSEDRGSTDTQYL. The CDR3 coding sequence is TGTGCCAGCAGTGAAGACAGGGGATCTACAGATACGCAGTATCTT.

This clonotype was observed at least ten times. The chain couples TRBV7-9 to TRBJ2-2; D possibly corresponds to TRBD1 (5 bases). Trimming shortened V by 5 bases and J by 7 bases, and 14 bases separated the two germline ends. The CDR3 length is 14 residues. The germline CDR1 and CDR2 sequences are SEHNR and FQNEAQ (reference sequence). The CDR3 here is CASSDPGFGGELFF. The CDR3 bases are TGTGCCAGCAGCGATCCAGGGTTTGGCGGGGAGCTGTTTTTT.

The chain employs TRBV9 and TRBJ2-3; D might be TRBD2 (5 bases). There are 13 residues in the CDR3. The V end lost 7 bases, the J end lost 1 base, and 10 bases lay between the germline ends. Germline-derived CDR1 and CDR2 are SGDLS and YYNGEE. The CDR3 region has the DNA TGTGCCAGCGACGGAGGAGGCACAGATACGCAGTATTTT. Translating it yields CASDGGGTDTQYF.

In this sample, this clonotype turned up many times. V gene TRBV7-8 combines with J gene TRBJ1-6; 7 positions match TRBD1. V was clipped by 1 base and J by 7 bases; unmatched bases: 4. The CDR3 is 15 amino acids. The germline V gene encodes CDR1 SGHVS and CDR2 FQNEAQ. The CDR3 reads CASSLEGGKNSPLHF. CDR3 nucleotides: TGTGCCAGCAGCTTAGAAGGGGGCAAGAATTCACCCCTCCACTTT.

Ten or more counts support this clonotype. The V call is TRBV7-3, the J call TRBJ2-7, with TRBD1 identical over 7 bases. Losses at the gene ends were 2 bases for V and 5 bases for J; bases not matched to a gene: 6. Looked up from germline, CDR1 is SGHTA and CDR2 is FQGTGA. The CDR3 totals 14 residues. CDR3 residues: CASSLQQGMHEQYF. CDR3 coding DNA: TGTGCCAGCAGCTTACAACAGGGGATGCACGAGCAGTACTTC.

V is TRBV27 and J is TRBJ2-7; D perhaps matches TRBD1 (5 bases). The CDR3 is 16 amino acids. Germline CDR1 MNHEY, CDR2 SMNVEV (reference sequence). Trimming left V 6 bases short and J 1 base short, with 19 bases between. The CDR3 here is CASSPLQGSLSYEQYF. CDR3 nucleotide sequence: TGTGCCAGCAGCCCCCTCCAGGGATCCCTATCCTACGAGCAGTACTTC.

In this sample, this clonotype turned up a few times. V and J are TRBV28 and TRBJ2-3; D call uncertain. Germline V gene sequence: CDR1 MDHEN, CDR2 SYDVKM. This CDR3 is 15 amino acids long. Trimming shortened V by 6 bases and J by 3 bases, and 16 bases separated the two germline ends. CDR3 region: CASRENSQPTDTQYF. CDR3 bases: TGTGCCAGCAGAGAAAACTCCCAGCCGACAGATACGCAGTATTTT.

This clonotype was seen many times. V and J are TRBV6-6 and TRBJ2-3; 9 bases are a match to TRBD1. Germline CDR1 and CDR2: MNHNY and SVGAGI (reference sequence). The J segment lost 4 bases and the V segment lost 6 bases, leaving 5 bases of the junction unmatched. This CDR3 spans 14 amino acids. CDR3 DNA sequence: TGTGCCAGCAGACAGGGGGCGGGCCCAGATACGCAGTATTTT. This translates into CASRQGAGPDTQYF.

This clonotype was counted many times. J is TRBJ2-2 and V is TRBV7-3; 7 bases fit TRBD1. This CDR3 spans 16 amino acids. J was trimmed by 1 base and V by 3 bases; bases with no gene match: 5. Germline lookup yields CDR1 SGHTA and CDR2 FQGTGA. CDR3 DNA: TGTGCCAGCAGCTTGGGACAGACGATGAACACCGGGGAGCTGTTTTTT. Translating gives CASSLGQTMNTGELFF.

Note on this clonotype: A much larger clone sits a single nucleotide away, making a read error possible. The J gene is TRBJ1-2, the V gene TRBV12-3 or TRBV12-4; perhaps TRBD1 as D (5 bases). The CDR3 runs 15 residues. The CDR3 loop reads CASSSRSRVGYVYTF. The CDR3 nucleotides read TGTGCCAGCAGCTCTCGGTCCAGGGTTGGGTATGTCTACACCTTC.

This clonotype was detected many times. V gene TRBV10-3 combines with J gene TRBJ1-1; no definite D call. The CDR3 spans 12 residues. Per germline, CDR1 ENHRY and CDR2 SYGVKD. The V end lost 2 bases, the J end lost 5 bases, and 6 bases lay between the germline ends. This CDR3 reads CAISEGRTEAFF. Here the CDR3 DNA reads TGTGCCATCAGTGAGGGTAGGACTGAAGCTTTCTTT.

This clonotype showed up just a few times. This chain connects TRBV5-4 to TRBJ2-5, with D perhaps given as TRBD1 or TRBD2 (5 bases each). The CDR3 contains 14 residues. Germline assignment: CDR1 SGHNT and CDR2 YYREEE (reference sequence). Between the trimmed V and J ends, which lost 3 bases and 5 bases, there was a span of 14 bases. CDR3 in DNA: TGTGCCAGCAGCTCCTACGGGGCCTGGGAGACCCAGTACTTC. It yields the protein CASSSYGAWETQYF.

This clonotype has just a few counts. This chain uses TRBV7-8 with TRBJ1-6; the D gene is possibly TRBD1 (5 bases). V was clipped by 1 base and J by 7 bases, with 8 bases between them. The CDR3 is made up of 14 amino acids. Germline CDR1 and CDR2: SGHVS and FQNEAQ. The CDR3 DNA is TGTGCCAGCAGCTTAGGGGACGGCAATTCACCCCTCCACTTT. Translated: CASSLGDGNSPLHF.

This chain connects TRBV5-6 to TRBJ1-6; D unclear. Germline values: CDR1 SGHDT, CDR2 YYEEEE. The length of the CDR3 is 12 residues. V dropped 1 base and J dropped 11 bases, with 7 bases sitting between them. The DNA for the CDR3 is TGTGCCAGCAGCTTGTATACAGCACCCCTCCACTTT. Its translation: CASSLYTAPLHF. The full variable domain, with the rest looked up from reference TRBV5-6 and TRBJ1-6, is DAGVTQSPTHLIKTRGQQVTLRCSPKSGHDTVSWYQQALGQGPQFIFQYYEEEERQRGNFPDRFSGHQFPNYSSELNVNALLLGDSALYLCASSLYTAPLHFGNGTRLTVT.